This T cell receptor beta chain was recorded in a study of blood T cell repertoires in COVID-19. The CDR3 is made up of 13 amino acids. CDR1 is KGHSH and CDR2 is LQKENI in the germline V gene. V lost 3 bases and J 5 bases, leaving 8 bases between the germline ends. In the authors' workflow: Using reference gene primer amplification, nucleated cell counts were estimated. Sequencing was performed with immunoSEQ multiplex PCR; in TCRdb, only in-frame clones are kept and a portion is missing. V and J calls and clone size follow that table, whereas D and trimming were derived from the DNA. The sample has 120,000 to 150,000 clones; around 80% are singletons.

Input material: peripheral blood. The receptor was isolated from a woman aged 50 to 60 with acute or convalescent COVID-19. This rearrangement joins TRBV18 to TRBJ1-5; D uncertain. The CDR3 loop is CASSPIIDQPQHF. The CDR3 nucleotides read TGTGCCAGCTCACCCATAATAGATCAGCCCCAGCATTTT.